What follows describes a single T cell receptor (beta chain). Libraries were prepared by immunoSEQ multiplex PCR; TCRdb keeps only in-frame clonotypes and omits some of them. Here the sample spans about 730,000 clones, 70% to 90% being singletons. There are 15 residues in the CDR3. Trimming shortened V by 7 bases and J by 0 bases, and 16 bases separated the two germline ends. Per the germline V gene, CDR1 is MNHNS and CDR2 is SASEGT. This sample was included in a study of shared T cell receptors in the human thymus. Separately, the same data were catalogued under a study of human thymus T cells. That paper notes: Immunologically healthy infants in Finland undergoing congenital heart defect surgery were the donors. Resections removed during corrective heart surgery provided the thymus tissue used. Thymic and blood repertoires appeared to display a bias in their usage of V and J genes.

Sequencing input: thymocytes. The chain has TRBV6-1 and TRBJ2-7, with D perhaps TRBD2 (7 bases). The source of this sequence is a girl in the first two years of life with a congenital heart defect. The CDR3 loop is CASNYRGASSYEQYF. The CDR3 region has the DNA TGTGCCAGCAATTATCGGGGGGCCTCCTCCTACGAGCAGTACTTC.